One sample yielded the 9 T cell receptor beta chains listed below, sequenced in a study of shared clonotypes between healthy human individuals (dated by TCRdb to 2020 to 2022). Preparation of the library involved the immunoSEQ multiplex PCR assay. TCRdb carries this immuneACCESS record with in-frame sequences only. Its versions omit some clonotypes, under half of them owing to an unresolved V gene in the studies checked, with the rest unexplained. The sample table lists a few hundred thousand clones, roughly four fifths of them with a count of one. 9.5% to 15% of the sample belongs to the ten largest clones. Sequences were obtained from PBMCs. The receptors were sampled from a woman aged 40 to 55 in good health. Some clones in this sample may be carry-over from other donors' samples.

The rearrangement links TRBV9 to TRBJ1-3; the D is unclear. Trimming took 3 bases from V and 3 from J, leaving 4 bases between them. This CDR3 region has 12 residues. Germline assignment: CDR1 SGDLS and CDR2 YYNGEE. CDR3 coding DNA: TGTGCCAGCAGCGCCGTTGGAAACACCATATATTTT. This codes for CASSAVGNTIYF.

This clone was found once. This chain links TRBV7-2 with TRBJ2-1, with TRBD1 matching over 11 bases. V dropped 5 bases and J dropped 3; count of bases not matched to a gene: 3. From germline, CDR1 is SGHTA and CDR2 FQGNSA. This CDR3 has 15 amino acids. The CDR3 here is CASSQDRGRYNEQFF. CDR3 nucleotide sequence: TGTGCCAGCAGCCAGGACAGGGGGCGCTACAATGAGCAGTTCTTC.

The sample holds one count of this clone. This chain uses TRBV5-6 with TRBJ2-2; 7 bases align to TRBD1. CDR3 length equals 13 residues. Per the germline V gene, CDR1 is SGHDT and CDR2 is YYEEEE. Losses at the gene ends were 1 base for V and 6 bases for J; bases not matched to a gene: 0. The CDR3 protein is CASSLRGPGELFF. The DNA of the CDR3 is TGTGCCAGCAGCTTGAGGGGGCCCGGGGAGCTGTTTTTT.

The V call is TRBV14, the J call TRBJ1-2; TRBD1 agrees at 8 bases. The junction had 11 bases not matched to a gene; V was cut back by 2 bases and J by 6 bases. CDR1 is SGHDN and CDR2 is FVKESK in the germline V gene. CDR3 length: 16 residues. Here the CDR3 reads CASSQYFPGGRNGYTF. In nucleotides, the CDR3 is TGTGCCAGCAGCCAATACTTCCCAGGGGGCAGGAATGGCTACACCTTC. Looking up the rest from reference TRBV14 and TRBJ1-2 gives the full variable domain: EAGVTQFPSHSVIEKGQTVTLRCDPISGHDNLYWYRRVMGKEIKFLLHFVKESKQDESGMPNNRFLAERTGGTYSTLKVQPAELEDSGVYFCASSQYFPGGRNGYTFGSGTRLTVV.

This clone was observed a few times. V gene TRBV4-2 combines with J gene TRBJ2-5; either TRBD1 or TRBD2 may supply D (5 bases each). This CDR3 is built from 16 residues. Looked up from germline, CDR1 is LGHNA and CDR2 is YNFKEQ. Deletions cut 0 bases from V and 1 base from J, with 12 bases between. This CDR3 reads CASSQDFGASQETQYF. The CDR3 DNA sequence: TGTGCCAGCAGCCAAGATTTCGGGGCGTCCCAAGAGACCCAGTACTTC.

This clone was seen just once. The CDR3 DNA reads as TGTGCCAGTAGTACCCTCATCGGAGCCAGCTACGAGCAGTACTTC. Its translation: CASSTLIGASYEQYF. V usage is TRBV19 and J usage is TRBJ2-7; D gene ambiguous. The length of the CDR3 is 15 residues. The V end was cut by 4 bases, the J end by 3 bases, with 16 bases between. Germline V gene lookup returns CDR1 LNHDA and CDR2 SQIVND (reference sequence).

This chain links TRBV9 with TRBJ2-2; the match to TRBD1 covers 7 bases. Germline V gene lookup returns CDR1 SGDLS and CDR2 YYNGEE. Trimming at V came to 4 bases and at J to 1 base, leaving 4 bases not matched to a gene. CDR3 length: 15 residues. The CDR3 DNA follows: TGTGCCAGCAGCCCAAGGACAGGGAACACCGGGGAGCTGTTTTTT. Amino acids: CASSPRTGNTGELFF.

This clone was recorded only once. V gene TRBV5-1 combines with J gene TRBJ2-5; D remains ambiguous. Matching the DNA end better, TRBJ2-7 makes the J call doubtful. CDR3 size: 13 residues. Germline CDR1 SGHRS, CDR2 YFSETQ. CDR3 amino acids: CASSFSSSYEQYF. CDR3 coding DNA: TGCGCCAGCAGCTTTTCGAGCTCCTACGAGCAGTACTTC.

The chain has TRBV11-3 and TRBJ2-1; D gene unclear. Looked up from germline, CDR1 is SGHNT and CDR2 is YENEEA. CDR3 length: 11 amino acids. V was shortened by 6 bases and J by 10 bases, with 10 bases between the two germline ends. The CDR3 DNA is TGTGCCAGCAGGGTCAGTGTCGAGCAGTTCTTC. Amino acid sequence: CASRVSVEQFF.